These 13 T cell receptor beta chains came from one sample sequenced in a study of blood T cell repertoires in COVID-19. The method was immunoSEQ multiplex PCR; TCRdb's version includes in-frame clones alone and lacks a portion of them. This sample carries about 170,000 clones, about 87% of them seen once, and the ten largest clones take 3.7%. The sequenced sample consisted of peripheral blood. The receptor source for this set is a man aged 18 to 35 with active or convalescent COVID-19.

The V gene is TRBV6-4, the J gene TRBJ2-7; 9 bases line up with TRBD1. The trim removed 5 bases at V and 5 bases at J, leaving 4 bases unmatched. This CDR3 has 13 amino acids. Germline CDR1 MRHNA, CDR2 SNTAGT. The CDR3 spells CASSKQGAHEQYV. The CDR3 DNA reads TGTGCCAGCAGTAAACAGGGGGCCCACGAGCAGTACGTC.

V and J are TRBV11-3 and TRBJ2-2; no clear D gene. CDR1 and CDR2 from the germline V gene are SGHNT and YENEEA. The CDR3 is 12 amino acids. V lost 6 bases to trimming and J lost 6 bases, with 8 bases between them. This CDR3 reads CASSLGPGELFF. CDR3 DNA: TGTGCCAGCAGTCTAGGTCCCGGGGAGCTGTTTTTT.

This clone has a handful of counts. The chain employs TRBV9 and TRBJ1-3, with 8 bases identical to TRBD1. The junction had 3 bases not matched to a gene; V was cut back by 0 bases and J by 4 bases. The CDR3 loop spans 15 amino acids. Per germline, CDR1 SGDLS and CDR2 YYNGEE. The CDR3 region is CASSVVDRGGNTIYF. CDR3 DNA: TGTGCCAGCAGCGTAGTTGACAGGGGAGGAAACACCATATATTTT.

V gene TRBV4-1 combines with J gene TRBJ2-7, with D possibly matching TRBD1 (7 bases). The CDR3 length is 13 residues. Germline loops: CDR1 MGHRA, CDR2 YSYEKL. DNA for the CDR3: TGCGCCAGCAGCCCCCGGGGGTTGGGACAGATTCAGGTC. Translated, it gives CASSPRGLGQIQV.

The V call is TRBV7-9, the J call TRBJ2-6; a weak D match, TRBD2 (5 bases). This CDR3 is 18 amino acids long. Germline lookup yields CDR1 SEHNR and CDR2 FQNEAQ (reference sequence). Trimming stripped 5 bases from V and 0 bases from J, with 17 bases between. CDR3: CASSPGLKADSGANVLTF. CDR3 nucleotide sequence: TGTGCCAGCAGCCCGGGCCTTAAAGCGGACTCTGGGGCCAACGTCCTGACTTTC.

V gene TRBV18 combines with J gene TRBJ1-5; no clear D. Trimming took 2 bases from V and 5 from J, leaving 16 bases between them. Germline CDR1 reads KGHSH; CDR2 reads LQKENI. The length of the CDR3 is 16 residues. CDR3 sequence: CASSPLRAAPDQPQHF. CDR3 bases: TGTGCCAGCTCACCATTGAGGGCGGCTCCGGATCAGCCCCAGCATTTT.

The V and J genes are TRBV6-5 and TRBJ2-4; 7 bases align to TRBD1. Germline CDR1 MNHEY, CDR2 SVGAGI. The CDR3 is 15 amino acids. The trim removed 7 bases at V and 6 bases at J, leaving 12 bases unmatched. CDR3 nucleotide sequence: TGTGCCAGCACTCGTCTAAAGGACAGGCCAAACATTCAGTACTTC. This sequence encodes CASTRLKDRPNIQYF.

The rearrangement uses TRBV7-6 and TRBJ1-3; D not certain. The CDR3 is 17 residues long. V lost 3 bases to trimming and J lost 1 base, with 16 bases between them. Germline V CDR1 and CDR2: SGHVS, FNYEAQ. CDR3 region: CASSFRRTGKSGNTIYF. CDR3 DNA sequence: TGTGCCAGCAGCTTCCGTCGGACGGGGAAATCTGGAAACACCATATATTTT.

This chain connects TRBV9 to TRBJ1-2; D is unclear. V lost 0 bases and J lost 6, with 12 bases in between. The CDR3 spans 14 residues. The germline CDR1 and CDR2 sequences are SGDLS and YYNGEE. As DNA, the CDR3 is TGTGCCAGCAGCGTAGGAACTTTCAAGAATGGCTACACCTTC. It translates to CASSVGTFKNGYTF.

The V and J genes are TRBV24-1 and TRBJ2-1, with 8 bases aligning to TRBD2. CDR3 length: 16 residues. Germline CDR1 is KGHDR and CDR2 is SFDVKD. Trimming took 5 bases from V and 1 from J; bases not matched to a gene: 6. The CDR3 region is CATSASSGFSYNEQFF. CDR3 DNA sequence: TGTGCCACCAGTGCATCTAGCGGGTTTTCCTACAATGAGCAGTTCTTC.

The chain carries TRBV7-3 and TRBJ1-6; D is uncertain. Looked up from germline, CDR1 is SGHTA and CDR2 is FQGTGA. Trimming stripped 1 base from V and 9 bases from J, with 7 bases between. The CDR3 is 13 amino acids. In DNA, the CDR3 is TGTGCCAGCAGCTTAAAGAACACTTCACCCCTCCACTTT. It yields the protein CASSLKNTSPLHF.

The chain carries TRBV2 and TRBJ1-2; 8 nucleotides align to TRBD1. CDR1 and CDR2 from the germline V gene are SNHLY and FYNNEI. V was pared by 6 bases and J by 8 bases, with 8 bases of the junction left unmatched. The CDR3 extends over 13 amino acids. This CDR3 reads CASRGDRGAGYTF. The CDR3 DNA follows: TGTGCCAGCAGGGGAGACAGGGGTGCCGGCTACACCTTC.

This chain uses TRBV15 with TRBJ2-7; 7 bases line up with TRBD2. After removal of 3 bases from V and 0 bases from J, the junction contained 14 bases not matched to a gene. The CDR3 covers 18 residues. The germline gives CDR1 LNHNV, CDR2 YYDKDF (reference sequence). Written as DNA, the CDR3 is TGTGCCACCAGCAGCGTCATCGCGGGAGCCTCCAACTCCTACGAGCAGTACTTC. Translating gives CATSSVIAGASNSYEQYF.